This note documents a single T cell receptor (beta chain) sequence. What antigen it recognizes has not been identified. Base qualities are not recorded, but no much larger clone differs from it by a single base. A second Seattle source provided samples from volunteer blood donors who had recovered from COVID-19. Whole blood was collected in K2EDTA tubes by collaborating institutions according to the institutions' own protocols. For TCRbeta analysis, collaborators shipped samples in one of three forms: frozen whole blood, isolated PBMCs, or DNA extracted from either of those sample types. CDR1 SGDLS and CDR2 YYNGEE are derived from the germline V gene. The CDR3 sequence holds 18 residues, the cysteine and phenylalanine included. The retained sequence is limited to the CDR3, 54 bases, with the frame set at the first base. V drops 3 bases and J drops 0 bases, leaving 19 bases in between. The entry originates in a study of blood T cell repertoires in COVID-19 (dated by TCRdb to between 2020 and 2021). General notes on the study: Samples covering the acute and convalescent phases of COVID-19 were provided by collaborators in the United States, Italy and Spain. The prospective study material was composed of cDNA or gDNA derived from T cells, B-cell-depleted T cells, or PBMCs. Deeply sampled blood TCRbeta repertoires from subjects exposed to, actively infected with, or recovered from COVID-19 were included in the dataset. The repertoires were released in a freely available public database meant as a resource for research on the immune response to SARS-CoV-2. The samples were drawn from two sources: the first 160 participants of the ongoing ImmuneRACE study, and 950 to 1,500 subjects contributed by 6 global collaborators. The sample metadata nearly always contained a de-identified subject ID, COVID-19 status, age in years and sex. Where available, HLA class I and class II types were obtained from metadata supplied by the sample provider rather than from assay-based typing.

The immunoSEQ Assay, a bias-controlled multiplex PCR, was used to amplify TCRbeta CDR3 regions from genomic DNA. The paper's processing steps were these. Nucleated cell counts per sample were estimated from amplification of reference gene primers within the assay. To quantify the absolute abundance of each unique TCRbeta CDR3 rearrangement, sequence reads were collapsed and filtered. For each sample, productive Simpson clonality was calculated by taking the square root of Simpson's diversity index across productive rearrangements. TCRdb carries this immuneACCESS record with in-frame sequences only. Its versions omit some clonotypes, under half of them owing to an unresolved V gene in the studies checked, with the rest unexplained. Clonal size and the V and J genes are those of that table, whereas D and trimming came from the DNA. This sample comprises under 200,000 clones, around 83% of them detected only once. The ten top clones hold approximately 18% of the sample.

Broader findings and caveats from the paper: Clinical and demographic metadata were provided uncurated, with the amount varying by source and participant.

The source material was peripheral blood. In this chain, TRBV9 is recombined with TRBJ1-3; too little of a D gene remains to name it. The sequence was obtained from a woman aged 65 to 85 who had recovered from COVID-19. The sequenced DNA: TGTGCCAGCAGCGCGCCGATGGGCAGTCACGGCTCTGGAAACACCATATATTTT. Protein translation: CASSAPMGSHGSGNTIYF. With the rest looked up from the reference TRBV9 and TRBJ1-3 genes rather than sequenced, the full variable domain is DSGVTQTPKHLITATGQRVTLRCSPRSGDLSVYWYQQSLDQGLQFLIQYYNGEERAKGNILERFSAQQFPDLHSELNLSSLELGDSALYFCASSAPMGSHGSGNTIYFGEGSWLTVV.